This TCR beta chain comes out of a study of shared clonotypes between healthy human individuals. The CDR3 sequence is 16 residues long. Unmatched junction bases numbered 7, after V lost 0 bases and J lost 7 bases. Germline V CDR1 and CDR2: SGHTA, FQGTGA. As defined, naive CD8 cells were CD45RO-negative and positively selected for CCR7, with terminally differentiated effector memory CD45RA+ cells excluded. Method: immunoSEQ multiplex PCR; TCRdb's copy keeps in-frame clones and lacks some. Of approximately 590,000 clones in the sample, roughly 95% were seen once. This clonotype was sampled from a woman in her 30s in good health. The sequenced sample was naive CD8+ T cells sorted from blood. The chain has TRBV7-3 and TRBJ2-1, with 9 bases lining up with TRBD2. The CDR3 is CASSLTAGGPKNEQFF. CDR3 in DNA: TGTGCCAGCAGCTTAACTGCGGGAGGGCCCAAGAATGAGCAGTTCTTC.